This T cell receptor (beta chain) was recovered during a study of cytotoxic CD8 clonotypes in ibrutinib-treated CLL. In the study overall: Over 9 relapsed/refractory, some 15 treatment-naive; around 18 IGHV unmutated.

Study findings and constraints: Baseline clonality was higher than in age-matched healthy donors and moved in step with circulating CD8+ T-cell counts. Sampling schedules were unmatched across sustained-remission and progressing patients.

To note about this clone: What it binds is unknown.

Here immunoSEQ multiplex PCR was the method, and the copy in TCRdb shows in-frame clones only, minus some. Seen here are tens of thousands of clones, about nine tenths observed once, and the top ten hold around 3.1%. The CDR3 spans 15 residues. Germline V gene data show CDR1 as SGHVS and CDR2 as FNYEAQ. V lost 4 bases to trimming and J lost 3 bases, with 16 bases between them. The receptor was isolated from a human donor with chronic lymphocytic leukemia. The sample consisted of PBMCs, taken after 12 months of ibrutinib treatment. This chain uses TRBV7-6 with TRBJ2-7, with D possibly TRBD1 on 6 matching bases. The CDR3: CASSSLDRIDYEQYF. The DNA of the CDR3 is TGTGCCAGCAGCTCGCTCGACAGGATTGACTACGAGCAGTACTTC.